The 28 T cell receptor beta chains given below trace back to one sample, sequenced in a study of cytomegalovirus exposure and HLA in healthy donors (dated by TCRdb to about 2017). Library generation was performed with the immunoSEQ multiplex PCR assay. A mixture of 60 forward primers for TCR Vbeta segments and 13 reverse primers for TCR Jbeta segments was used in the multiplex PCR. In its TCRdb copy, this immuneACCESS table keeps in-frame sequences only and misses some clones. Where compared with another copy, unresolved V genes explain less than half of these, and the others have no known cause. For this sample there are 95,000 to 120,000 clones; around 77% appear just once. The ten largest clonotypes hold around 5.8% of the sample. The sequenced material came from PBMCs. These receptors were obtained from a woman aged 25 to 39 in good health and CMV-seropositive.

CDR3 nucleotides: TGTGCCAGCAGTGACTTCAAGCGGGAGGTCTACAATGAGCAGTTCTTC. Its translation is CASSDFKREVYNEQFF. The chain combines TRBV25-1 with TRBJ2-1, with 9 bases lining up with TRBD2. CDR1 is MGHDK, CDR2 SYGVNS, per germline. This CDR3 comprises 16 residues. Trimming took 3 bases from V and 3 from J; bases not matched to a gene: 6.

The chain employs TRBV11-3 and TRBJ1-5, with D perhaps matching TRBD1 (5 bases). Germline-derived CDR1 and CDR2 are SGHNT and YENEEA. V lost 3 bases and J lost 7, with 10 bases in between. This CDR3 is 13 amino acids long. CDR3 in DNA: TGTGCCAGCAGCTTTGGGGGGTCACAGCCCCAGCATTTT. Translated: CASSFGGSQPQHF.

This chain connects TRBV30 to TRBJ2-5; 9 bases fit TRBD2. The CDR3 spans 14 residues. CDR1 and CDR2 from the germline V gene are GTSNPN and SVGIG (reference sequence). After removal of 4 bases from V and 5 bases from J, the junction contained 8 bases not matched to a gene. DNA of the CDR3: TGTGCCTGGACGGGCGGGAGGGCCGCGGAGACCCAGTACTTC. Amino acids: CAWTGGRAAETQYF.

The chain combines TRBV2 with TRBJ1-2, with D tentatively TRBD1 (5 bases). The V and J ends lost 7 bases and 7 bases respectively, with 22 bases between them. This CDR3 has 15 amino acids. Germline assignment: CDR1 SNHLY and CDR2 FYNNEI. CDR3: CASINLLAGRGGYTF. For the CDR3, the DNA is TGTGCCAGCATTAATCTCTTGGCGGGGCGGGGTGGCTACACCTTC.

The chain uses TRBV30 and TRBJ1-4; D perhaps matches TRBD1 (5 bases). The CDR3 runs 16 residues. CDR1 and CDR2 from the germline V gene are GTSNPN and SVGIG (reference sequence). V dropped 1 base and J dropped 7 bases, with 19 bases sitting between them. The CDR3 here is CAWSAELTGAGEKLFF. CDR3 in DNA: TGTGCCTGGAGTGCCGAACTAACAGGAGCGGGTGAAAAACTGTTTTTT.

This rearrangement joins TRBV30 to TRBJ2-5; TRBD2 matches 9 bases. CDR1 and CDR2 from the germline V gene are GTSNPN and SVGIG (reference sequence). After removal of 4 bases from V and 5 bases from J, the junction contained 11 bases not matched to a gene. The CDR3 runs to 15 residues. The CDR3, as DNA: TGTGCCTGGATGCCGGGACTAGCCCGTCGCGAGACCCAGTACTTC. Encoded protein: CAWMPGLARRETQYF. The variable domain in full, with the rest retrieved from reference TRBV30 and TRBJ2-5, is SQTIHQWPATLVQPVGSPLSLECTVEGTSNPNLYWYRQAAGRGLQLLFYSVGIGQISSEVPQNLSASRPQDRQFILSSKKLLLSDSGFYLCAWMPGLARRETQYFGPGTRLLVL.

In regard to this clone: One end of the junction fails to match germline, which may point to a read error. The rearrangement joins TRBV29-1 to TRBJ1-1; TRBD1 might be the D (5 bases). The CDR3 sequence is 14 residues long. Looked up from germline, CDR1 is SQVTM and CDR2 is ANQGSEA. CDR3 in DNA: TGCAGCGTGGAAGTACAGGCTCGACACACTGAAGCTTTCTTT. Its translation is CSVEVQARHTEAFF.

This clone was detected only a few times. The chain joins TRBV6-5 to TRBJ2-7; weak D call: TRBD2 (5 bases). Germline V gene sequence: CDR1 MNHEY, CDR2 SVGAGI. The V gene lost 5 bases and the J gene lost 4 bases, with 18 bases spanning the gap. The CDR3 consists of 15 residues. The CDR3: CASSPLSGSRYEQYF. The DNA of the CDR3 is TGTGCCAGCAGTCCCCTCAGCGGTTCGAGGTACGAGCAGTACTTC.

This chain uses TRBV6-1 with TRBJ2-6; unclear D gene. The CDR3 extends over 13 amino acids. Germline V gene sequence: CDR1 MNHNS, CDR2 SASEGT. V gave up 7 bases and J gave up 0 bases, with 4 bases separating them. The CDR3: CASKSSGANVLTF. The CDR3 region has the DNA TGTGCCAGCAAGAGCTCTGGGGCCAACGTCCTGACTTTC.

This chain links TRBV29-1 with TRBJ2-7; tentatively, D is TRBD2 (6 bases). Trimming left V 6 bases short and J 0 bases short, with 12 bases between. CDR3 length equals 13 residues. Looked up from germline, CDR1 is SQVTM and CDR2 is ANQGSEA. The CDR3 DNA sequence: TGCAGCGTGGTGGCTAGCGTCTCCTACGAGCAGTACTTC. Translated: CSVVASVSYEQYF.

This clone was counted once. The V gene is TRBV1, the J gene TRBJ1-2; no check of the table's D call, TRBD1, against the DNA was made. TRBV1 is flagged as a pseudogene. The CDR3 has 17 residues. The CDR3 loop is CTSPTRTGTDGFYGYTF. CDR3 nucleotide sequence: TGCACCAGCCCTACCCGGACAGGGACCGATGGCTTCTATGGCTACACCTTC.

This clone was seen a handful of times. V usage is TRBV19 and J usage is TRBJ1-1, with 10 nucleotides matching TRBD1. The V segment lost 7 bases and the J segment 5 bases; nucleotides outside the gene matches: 7. Germline V gives CDR1 LNHDA, CDR2 SQIVND (reference sequence). The CDR3 length is 14 residues. The CDR3 DNA follows: TGTGCCAGTAAGCAGGACAGGGGGAATACTGAAGCTTTCTTT. Protein: CASKQDRGNTEAFF. The variable domain in full, completed from reference TRBV19 and TRBJ1-1, reads DGGITQSPKYLFRKEGQNVTLSCEQNLNHDAMYWYRQDPGQGLRLIYYSQIVNDFQKGDIAEGYSVSREKKESFPLTVTSAQKNPTAFYLCASKQDRGNTEAFFGQGTRLTVV.

The chain links TRBV7-9 to TRBJ2-6; D is possibly TRBD1 (5 bases). The germline CDR1 and CDR2 sequences are SEHNR and FQNEAQ (reference sequence). V was shortened by 1 base and J by 1 base, with 5 bases between the two germline ends. The CDR3 totals 15 residues. The CDR3 DNA reads as TGTGCCAGCAGCTTAGGACAGTCTGGGGCCAACGTCCTGACTTTC. Translated, it gives CASSLGQSGANVLTF.

V is TRBV5-1 and J is TRBJ2-7; perhaps TRBD2 as D (5 bases). The CDR3 has 14 amino acids. Trimming removed 0 bases from V and 5 bases from J, with 12 bases in between. Germline CDR1 SGHRS, CDR2 YFSETQ. DNA for the CDR3: TGCGCCAGCAGCTTGGACGCAGCGCGGGACGAGCAGTACTTC. Residues: CASSLDAARDEQYF.

The chain carries TRBV29-1 and TRBJ1-1; D is perhaps TRBD1 (5 bases). V was cut by 3 bases and J by 2 bases, with 19 bases left in between. The germline CDR1 and CDR2 sequences are SQVTM and ANQGSEA. The CDR3 runs 16 residues. The CDR3 region has the DNA TGCAGCGTTGAGGACCCTAGACAGTTCTCAAACACTGAAGCTTTCTTT. Encoded protein: CSVEDPRQFSNTEAFF.

The chain links TRBV5-1 to TRBJ1-6, with no clear D. CDR3 length: 14 residues. Germline V CDR1 and CDR2: SGHRS, YFSETQ. The ends were cut back, 2 bases at V and 7 bases at J, with 10 bases in the middle. CDR3 DNA sequence: TGCGCCAGCAGCTTAAGTCGGAGGAATTCACCCCTCCACTTT. Amino acid sequence: CASSLSRRNSPLHF.

The chain uses TRBV19 and TRBJ2-3; 8 bases fit TRBD1. V dropped 9 bases and J dropped 6; count of bases not matched to a gene: 5. CDR1 is LNHDA, CDR2 SQIVND, per germline (reference sequence). The CDR3 spans 12 residues. The CDR3 spells CASQGAVDTQYF. The CDR3, as DNA: TGTGCCAGCCAGGGGGCGGTGGATACGCAGTATTTT.

Concerning this clone itself: Distinct nucleotide sequences in the sample also encode this CDR3. The J gene is TRBJ1-2, the V gene TRBV29-1, with 8 bases fitting TRBD1. The CDR3 covers 15 residues. V gave up 6 bases and J gave up 2 bases; unmatched junction bases: 11. Germline V gives CDR1 SQVTM, CDR2 ANQGSEA. The CDR3 sequence is CSVGTGDTLNYGYTF. DNA of the CDR3: TGCAGCGTAGGGACAGGCGATACCCTCAACTATGGCTACACCTTC.

CDR3 sequence reads: CASSFLGQRGSYEQYF. As DNA, the CDR3 is TGTGCCAGCAGCTTCCTCGGTCAGCGGGGATCTTACGAGCAGTACTTC. V gene TRBV11-2 combines with J gene TRBJ2-7; 7 bases fit TRBD2. V shed 3 bases, J shed 4 bases, and the junction held 12 bases outside the gene matches. CDR3 size: 16 residues. Germline CDR1 and CDR2: SGHAT and FQNNGV.

V and J are TRBV13 and TRBJ2-1; no clear D. Trimming pared 6 bases from V and 8 bases from J, leaving 11 bases between. Germline V CDR1 and CDR2: PRHDT, FYEKMQ (reference sequence). The CDR3 length is 12 residues. The DNA of the CDR3 is TGTGCCAGCAGACTTAACCCCTATGAGCAGTTCTTC. Translating it yields CASRLNPYEQFF.

The rearrangement uses TRBV30 and TRBJ2-3; 9 positions match TRBD1. J was trimmed by 3 bases and V by 3 bases; bases with no gene match: 16. The CDR3 covers 18 residues. CDR1 is GTSNPN and CDR2 is SVGIG in the germline V gene (reference sequence). The CDR3 nucleotides are TGTGCCTGGAGCGCCGCGGGGCCGGGACAGGGTTTTACAGATACGCAGTATTTT. Translation gives CAWSAAGPGQGFTDTQYF.

The rearrangement uses TRBV7-8 and TRBJ1-2; maybe TRBD1 (6 bases). This CDR3 spans 17 amino acids. Germline values: CDR1 SGHVS, CDR2 FQNEAQ. V lost 4 bases to trimming and J lost 2 bases, with 20 bases between them. The CDR3 DNA sequence: TGTGCCAGCAGCTCTCGGATTGATGGACAGCCGAACTATGGCTACACCTTC. The encoded protein is CASSSRIDGQPNYGYTF.

The chain employs TRBV18 and TRBJ1-1, with D hard to call. This CDR3 spans 16 amino acids. Germline V gives CDR1 KGHSH, CDR2 LQKENI. Trimming took 2 bases from V and 3 from J, leaving 16 bases between them. The CDR3 loop is CASSPRQSTADTEAFF. The CDR3 DNA sequence: TGTGCCAGCTCACCAAGGCAATCTACAGCCGACACTGAAGCTTTCTTT.

The chain is built from TRBV18 and TRBJ1-1; no clear D. CDR3 length: 12 residues. In germline, CDR1 is KGHSH, CDR2 LQKENI. Deletions cut 5 bases from V and 4 bases from J, with 8 bases between. Written as DNA, the CDR3 is TGTGCCAGCTCATATACGGGCACTGAAGCTTTCTTT. This gives the protein CASSYTGTEAFF. Filled out from reference TRBV18 and TRBJ1-1, the complete variable domain reads NAGVMQNPRHLVRRRGQEARLRCSPMKGHSHVYWYRQLPEEGLKFMVYLQKENIIDESGMPKERFSAEFPKEGPSILRIQQVVRGDSAAYFCASSYTGTEAFFGQGTRLTVV.

The chain combines TRBV29-1 with TRBJ2-2; 8 positions match TRBD1. V lost 4 bases and J lost 5; bases outside the gene matches: 6. CDR1 is SQVTM, CDR2 ANQGSEA, per germline. This CDR3 comprises 14 residues. CDR3 DNA sequence: TGCAGCGTTGCCCCCCGGACAGGGACCGGGGAGCTGTTTTTT. It yields the protein CSVAPRTGTGELFF.

This chain connects TRBV5-6 to TRBJ1-1, with 8 bases fitting TRBD1. The CDR3 runs 18 residues. The germline CDR1 and CDR2 sequences are SGHDT and YYEEEE. The ends lost 4 bases at V and 4 bases at J; junction bases unmatched: 18. In nucleotides, the CDR3 is TGTGCCAGCAGCCGCCAGACGGAAATAGGACAGGGCGGCACTGAAGCTTTCTTT. This sequence encodes CASSRQTEIGQGGTEAFF.

This clone was counted a single time. V is TRBV2 and J is TRBJ1-5, with 12 bases matching TRBD1. V was pared by 6 bases and J by 6 bases, with 12 bases of the junction left unmatched. The length of the CDR3 is 17 residues. Germline-derived CDR1 and CDR2 are SNHLY and FYNNEI. CDR3 residues: CASSLGQGAGRGQPQHF. CDR3 nucleotide sequence: TGTGCCAGCAGCCTGGGACAGGGGGCGGGAAGGGGTCAGCCCCAGCATTTT. Supplemented by reference TRBV2 and TRBJ1-5, the full variable domain reads EPEVTQTPSHQVTQMGQEVILRCVPISNHLYFYWYRQILGQKVEFLVSFYNNEISEKSEIFDDQFSVERPDGSNFTLKIRSTKLEDSAMYFCASSLGQGAGRGQPQHFGDGTRLSIL.

The rearrangement links TRBV6-5 to TRBJ1-4, with 9 bases fitting TRBD1. The CDR3 is 15 residues long. Germline V lookup: CDR1 MNHEY, CDR2 SVGAGI. Germline trimming cut 8 bases from V and 5 bases from J; bases unmatched to any gene: 9. This chain's CDR3 is CASFSRTGENEKLFF. In DNA form, the CDR3 reads TGTGCCAGCTTTTCGAGGACAGGGGAAAATGAAAAACTGTTTTTT.